The 10 T cell receptor beta chains below all came from one sample that was sequenced in a study of blood T cell repertoires in COVID-19. Clones were read by immunoSEQ multiplex PCR, and TCRdb kept only the in-frame ones, dropping some. This sample has tens of thousands of clones, with 85% to 90% found just once. The sequenced material came from peripheral blood. Source of these receptors: a man aged 55-75 years with active COVID-19.

The chain combines TRBV28 with TRBJ2-4; 7 bases are shared with TRBD1. CDR3 length: 15 residues. Trimming removed 4 bases from V and 0 bases from J; junction bases left unmatched: 3. Germline CDR1 and CDR2: MDHEN and SYDVKM. The CDR3 bases are TGTGCCAGCAGTTGGACAGGACTAGCCAAAAACATTCAGTACTTC. Translated: CASSWTGLAKNIQYF.

As DNA, the CDR3 is TGCGCCAGCAGCATTGAGTTCACAGATACGCAGTATTTT. It codes for CASSIEFTDTQYF. The chain employs TRBV5-1 and TRBJ2-3; D is uncertain. The V gene lost 4 bases and the J gene lost 2 bases, with 8 bases spanning the gap. The CDR3 is 13 residues long. The V gene's germline CDR1 is SGHRS and CDR2 YFSETQ.

The CDR3 region is CATSRGQETTDTQYF. The CDR3 DNA is TGTGCCACCAGCCGGGGACAGGAGACAACAGATACGCAGTATTTT. The chain couples TRBV24-1 to TRBJ2-3; 8 positions agree with TRBD1. Germline CDR1 KGHDR, CDR2 SFDVKD. CDR3 length: 15 residues. V lost 7 bases and J lost 3; bases outside the gene matches: 8.

Only one count was recorded for this clone. The chain joins TRBV7-3 to TRBJ2-3; the match to TRBD2 covers 11 bases. The CDR3 has 19 residues. Germline V lookup: CDR1 SGHTA, CDR2 FQGTGA. The trim removed 5 bases at V and 1 base at J, leaving 14 bases unmatched. The CDR3 region has the DNA TGTGCCAGCAGCCGGGGGGGTCCACTAGCGGGAGACGGCACAGATACGCAGTATTTT. Its translation is CASSRGGPLAGDGTDTQYF.

This chain links TRBV18 with TRBJ1-5, with 9 bases that match TRBD1. This CDR3 has 17 residues. Germline V gene data show CDR1 as KGHSH and CDR2 as LQKENI. V lost 4 bases to trimming and J lost 3 bases; unmatched junction nucleotides: 10. The CDR3 protein is CASSLRSGQGNNQPQHF. CDR3 nucleotide sequence: TGTGCCAGCTCACTCCGATCGGGACAGGGAAACAATCAGCCCCAGCATTTT.

J is TRBJ2-3 and V is TRBV12-3 or TRBV12-4, with a tentative D call TRBD1 (6 bases). This CDR3 is built from 13 residues. The germline V and J ends were trimmed by 3 bases and 9 bases, with 13 bases remaining between them. The CDR3 loop is CASSLHREATQYF. For the CDR3, the DNA is TGTGCCAGCAGTTTGCACAGGGAAGCAACGCAGTATTTT.

The chain carries TRBV29-1 and TRBJ1-2, with unresolved D. This CDR3 is 11 amino acids long. Germline V CDR1 and CDR2: SQVTM, ANQGSEA. Deletions cut 5 bases from V and 6 bases from J, with 10 bases between. The CDR3 sequence is CSVRTLNGYTF. Here the CDR3 DNA reads TGCAGCGTTCGAACTTTGAATGGCTACACCTTC.

This chain connects TRBV29-1 to TRBJ2-1, with TRBD2 identical over 12 bases. CDR3 size: 14 residues. In germline, CDR1 is SQVTM, CDR2 ANQGSEA. V lost 4 bases, J lost 9 bases, and 7 bases stayed unmatched. In nucleotides, the CDR3 is TGCAGCGTTGCGACTAGCGGGAGTCTAGGTGAGCAGTTCTTC. Translating gives CSVATSGSLGEQFF.

Of note for this clone: Other DNA sequences in this sample translate to the same CDR3. This chain links TRBV5-1 with TRBJ2-2, with TRBD1 matching 8 bases. The CDR3 is 15 residues long. Germline CDR1 SGHRS, CDR2 YFSETQ. V dropped 4 bases and J dropped 4; count of bases not matched to a gene: 6. CDR3 bases: TGCGCCAGCAGCACCGGACAGGGAGGCACCGGGGAGCTGTTTTTT. Translating it yields CASSTGQGGTGELFF.

This chain links TRBV5-1 with TRBJ2-3; D unclear. The length of the CDR3 is 14 residues. Per germline, CDR1 SGHRS and CDR2 YFSETQ. Trimming cost V 0 bases and J 2 bases, with 7 bases left between them. The CDR3 loop reads CASSLVQNTDTQYF. The CDR3 bases are TGCGCCAGCAGCTTGGTACAGAACACAGATACGCAGTATTTT.